This T cell receptor beta chain was sequenced for a study of cytotoxic CD8 clonotypes in ibrutinib-treated CLL. Turning to the study itself: IGHV unmutated 17; relapsed/refractory 11; treatment-naive more than 14. The study's findings and limits: Clonality, elevated at ibrutinib response, dropped back toward baseline at progression.

Deep sequencing aimed at 1 in 200,000 to 1 in 1 million T cells' resolution. Clones were sequenced by immunoSEQ multiplex PCR, and TCRdb holds only the in-frame ones, with some missing. The sample lists 35,000 to 40,000 clones, about 70% occurring once. The CDR3 has 11 amino acids. Germline V gene lookup returns CDR1 SNHLY and CDR2 FYNNEI. V was cut by 9 bases and J by 1 base, with 6 bases left in between. This clone has just one count. Its cognate antigen is unknown. The sample consisted of PBMCs, taken at disease progression, from a patient treated with ibrutinib. The chain recombines TRBV2 with TRBJ2-5, with D possibly being TRBD2 (6 bases). The TCR comes from a human donor with chronic lymphocytic leukemia. The CDR3 region has the DNA TGTGCCAGTAGCGGCCAAGAGACCCAGTACTTC. Translated: CASSGQETQYF.